The rows below give T cell receptor beta chains drawn from one sample of a study of CD8 T cells in ankylosing spondylitis. TCRdb reanalysed the 5' RACE reads using MiXCR and keeps one entry per CDR3 protein. The table has nearly 350,000 distinct CDR3 sequences, roughly 15% seen once. Sequencing was carried out using blood, either unsorted or a sorted T cell fraction (not recorded which). The receptor source for this set is a male donor with ankylosing spondylitis or in good health (not recorded which). CDR3s include the opening cysteine and the closing phenylalanine or tryptophan. The D gene is left open where the match is weak. Some rows mark clone size as missing; the rest say once, few, many or name a class of expanded clone.

V gene	D gene	clone size	J gene	CDR3 length	CDR3 DNA	CDR3 protein
TRBV25-1	NA	NA	TRBJ2-5	16	TGTGCCAGCAGTGAATTGAGGCGGAAGGGCCAAGAGACCCAGTACTTC	CASSELRRKGQETQYF
TRBV6-5	TRBD1	NA	TRBJ2-7	14	TGTGCCAGCAGTTCGAGACAGGGCGGCTACGAGCAGTACTTC	CASSSRQGGYEQYF
TRBV9	NA	many	TRBJ1-1	13	TGTGCCAGCAGCGTAGCCGTGAACACTGAAGCTTTCTTT	CASSVAVNTEAFF
TRBV11-2	NA	NA	TRBJ1-5	13	TGTGCCAGCAGCCAGGGGCTCAGGCAGCCCCAGCATTTT	CASSQGLRQPQHF
TRBV11-3	NA	NA	TRBJ2-3	13	TGTGCCAGCAGCTTAGGAGTCACAGATACGCAGTATTTT	CASSLGVTDTQYF
TRBV7-2	NA	many	TRBJ2-7	14	TGTGCCAGCAGCTTAGGAGGGGGGGGTGGCCCGCAGTACTTC	CASSLGGGGGPQYF
TRBV4-1	TRBD2	NA	TRBJ2-3	19	TGCGCCAGCAGCCAAGTCCTCCGGGCAAGCGGGGGCCGCACAGATACGCAGTATTTT	CASSQVLRASGGRTDTQYF
TRBV5-1	NA	few	TRBJ2-5	15	TGCGCCAGCAGCTTGGGAGGCACTTCGGGGGAGACCCAGTACTTC	CASSLGGTSGETQYF
TRBV5-1	TRBD1	many	TRBJ1-1	15	TGCGCCAGCAGCTTGGGTGACAGGGTTAACACTGAAGCTTTCTTT	CASSLGDRVNTEAFF
TRBV7-8	NA	few	TRBJ2-1	15	TGTGCCAGCAGCTTAGCAGGGCTTCCCTACAATGAGCAGTTCTTC	CASSLAGLPYNEQFF
TRBV19	NA	few	TRBJ2-1	15	TGTGCCAGTAGTATCGAGCGGCAAACCTACAATGAGCAGTTCTTC	CASSIERQTYNEQFF
TRBV6-5	TRBD1	NA	TRBJ1-4	13	TGTGCCAGCAGTTACAGGGGGCGGGAAAAACTGTTTTTT	CASSYRGREKLFF
TRBV5-1	NA	NA	TRBJ2-6	15	TGCGCCAGCAGCGACAAAGGCTCTGGGGCCAACGTCCTGACTTTC	CASSDKGSGANVLTF
TRBV20-1	TRBD2	NA	TRBJ2-2	16	TGCAGTGCTAGAGGATCCAGCGGGGGTAACACCGGGGAGCTGTTTTTT	CSARGSSGGNTGELFF
TRBV24-1	TRBD1	few	TRBJ2-2	15	TGTGCCACCAGTGATCCCTACAGGGGTAGCGGGGAGCTGTTTTTT	CATSDPYRGSGELFF
TRBV5-1	TRBD2	few	TRBJ2-1	18	TGCGCCAGCAGCTATCGAGCGGGGGGTTCCAGCTCCTACAATGAGCAGTTCTTC	CASSYRAGGSSSYNEQFF
TRBV5-1	NA	many	TRBJ1-5	14	TGCGCCAGCAGCTTGGAGGGATCCGGGCAGCCCCAGCATTTT	CASSLEGSGQPQHF
TRBV6-5	TRBD2	NA	TRBJ2-2	16	TGTGCCAGCAGCTACGGACTAGCGAGGACCACCGGGGAGCTGTTTTTT	CASSYGLARTTGELFF
TRBV5-1	TRBD1	NA	TRBJ2-1	16	TGCGCCAGCAGCCAAGCCCCCGGGACAGGGGGAAATGAGCAGTTCTTC	CASSQAPGTGGNEQFF
TRBV20-1	TRBD2	NA	TRBJ2-7	16	TGCAGTGCCCAACGGTGGACGGGACTAGCAAACTACGAGCAGTACTTC	CSAQRWTGLANYEQYF
TRBV2	TRBD2	once	TRBJ2-7	12	TGTGCCAGCAGTGCTAGCGGGAGAGTGGAGTACTTC	CASSASGRVEYF
TRBV12-3/TRBV12-4	NA	many	TRBJ2-7	13	TGTGCCAGCAGTCAGGTCGAAAGGTCGCCCCAGTACTTC	CASSQVERSPQYF
TRBV6-5	NA	NA	TRBJ2-7	15	TGTGCCAGCAGTTCGCCGGGGATGGGAGCCTACGAGCAGTACTTC	CASSSPGMGAYEQYF
TRBV28	TRBD1	few	TRBJ1-4	14	TGTGCCAGCAGTCAGACAGGGGATAATGAAAAACTGTTTTTT	CASSQTGDNEKLFF
TRBV5-1	NA	many	TRBJ2-5	14	TGCGCCAGCAGCTCCCGCGTGGGCCAAGAGACCCAGTACTTC	CASSSRVGQETQYF
TRBV5-5	TRBD2	few	TRBJ2-7	17	TGTGCCAGCAGCTCCGCGACTAGCGGGAGTCTCTCCTACGAGCAGTACTTC	CASSSATSGSLSYEQYF
TRBV12-3/TRBV12-4	NA	NA	TRBJ2-2	14	TGTGCCAGCAGTTTAAGCCGTAGGACCGGGGAGCTGTTTTTT	CASSLSRRTGELFF
TRBV10-3	NA	NA	TRBJ1-1	14	TGTGCCATCAAGGGGACGGTGATGAACACTGAAGCTTTCTTT	CAIKGTVMNTEAFF
TRBV2	TRBD1	few	TRBJ2-7	15	TGTGCCAGCTGGGCAGGGGGAAGGAGAGATTACGAGCAGTACTTC	CASWAGGRRDYEQYF
TRBV10-3	TRBD2	NA	TRBJ2-1	16	TGTGCCATCAGTGAGAAGGGACTAGCGGACCAGAATGAGCAGTTCTTC	CAISEKGLADQNEQFF
TRBV2	NA	NA	TRBJ2-7	14	TGTGCCAGCTGCCCGGACGGACTCTGCTACGAGCAGTACTTC	CASCPDGLCYEQYF
TRBV12-3/TRBV12-4	NA	few	TRBJ2-3	13	TGTGCCAGCAGTTTTAGGGCCCCAGATACGCAGTATTTT	CASSFRAPDTQYF
TRBV18	TRBD1	few	TRBJ1-1	16	TGTGCCAGCTCACGAGAGACCGGGACAGGGAGAACTGAAGCTTTCTTT	CASSRETGTGRTEAFF
TRBV6-1	NA	few	TRBJ2-7	15	TGTGCCAGCAGTCAGGGACCTCGGAGCTCCTACGAGCAGTACTTC	CASSQGPRSSYEQYF
TRBV6-1	NA	NA	TRBJ2-7	13	TGTGCCAGCAGTGAGGTCATCATCGCCGAGCAGTACTTC	CASSEVIIAEQYF
TRBV7-2	NA	NA	TRBJ1-3	16	TGTGCCAGCAGCGTCGACAGGATTGGTGCTGGAAACACCATATATTTT	CASSVDRIGAGNTIYF
TRBV14	TRBD1	NA	TRBJ2-2	17	TGTGCCAGCAGCCGATTTGACAGGGACGCGAACACCGGGGAGCTGTTTTTT	CASSRFDRDANTGELFF
TRBV7-8	TRBD2	NA	TRBJ2-3	17	TGTGCCAGCAGCGTAGCCCTAGCGGGAGTAGGTCCAGATACGCAGTATTTT	CASSVALAGVGPDTQYF
TRBV12-3/TRBV12-4	TRBD2	few	TRBJ2-5	17	TGTGCCAGCAGTTTTCGGGCGGGAGGGCCGTTTCAGGAGACCCAGTACTTC	CASSFRAGGPFQETQYF
TRBV10-3	NA	many	TRBJ2-7	12	TGTGCCATCAGTGCGGACCGATACGAGCAGTACTTC	CAISADRYEQYF
TRBV29-1	NA	NA	TRBJ1-2	14	TGCAGCGTCATTCGACAGTTGACAAAAGTTAGCTACACCTTC	CSVIRQLTKVSYTF